The rows below give T cell receptor beta chains drawn from one sample of a study of response to subunit inactivated influenza vaccine. TCRdb ran MiXCR on the RT-PCR reads and lists one entry per CDR3 protein. The sample yields about 480,000 distinct CDR3 sequences, under 15% seen once. Material: PBMCs from blood, obtained 45 days after vaccination. All receptors come from a middle-aged man who received an inactivated influenza vaccine. The CDR3 runs from the conserved cysteine through the conserved F or W. The order of the fields is D gene, V gene, J gene, CDR3 protein. D genes are given only for firm matches.

NA	TRBV24-1	TRBJ2-5	CATSDLGGGQETQYF
NA	TRBV5-1	TRBJ1-5	CASSLGGQGSNQPQHF
NA	TRBV7-9	TRBJ2-7	CASSSPVVDAYEQYF
TRBD1	TRBV7-2	TRBJ1-5	CASSLTGGYQPQHF
NA	TRBV7-2	TRBJ1-2	CASSAAGLNYGYTF
NA	TRBV7-2	TRBJ1-6	CASNRAGNNSPLHF
TRBD2	TRBV29-1	TRBJ2-3	CSVGIPSGRGTDTQYF
TRBD1	TRBV12-3/TRBV12-4	TRBJ1-2	CASSWDRNYGYTF
NA	TRBV7-8	TRBJ2-7	CASGKRVLSYEQYF
NA	TRBV29-1	TRBJ2-1	CSVDNLYEQFF
NA	TRBV9	TRBJ2-1	CASSVDGGDNEQFF
TRBD2	TRBV28	TRBJ2-3	CASSLVGLAGGESSTDTQYF
TRBD2	TRBV4-3	TRBJ2-3	CASSQEGLAFDTQYF
TRBD1	TRBV7-2	TRBJ2-1	CASSTRTGGLKEQFF
TRBD1	TRBV5-1	TRBJ2-1	CASSITGTGINEQFF
TRBD1	TRBV29-1	TRBJ2-7	CSVVTGALIHEQYF
TRBD1	TRBV29-1	TRBJ1-2	CSVRQGGDYGYTF